This is a list of T cell receptor beta chains from one sample in a study of T-cell reconstitution after alpha-beta-depleted transplantation in children. TCRdb itself ran the PCR reads through MiXCR, one entry per CDR3 protein. This table holds some 290,000 distinct CDR3 sequences, 23% found once. This specimen consisted of PBMCs, mostly from graft donor cells, obtained 180 days after TCRalphabeta/CD19-depleted stem cell transplant. The receptor source for this set is a male patient between 5 and 17 years old who had a stem cell transplant for acute lymphoblastic leukemia, so the T cells may come from the graft donor. Both conserved end residues are part of each CDR3. A D gene is named only where the DNA matches it firmly. Clone size is not always given. Where it is, it says once, few, many or a class for expanded clones.

V gene: TRBV5-1; clone size: few; J gene: TRBJ2-1; D gene: TRBD2; CDR3 protein: CASSVTSGRGSYNEQFF; CDR3 DNA: TGCGCCAGCAGCGTGACTAGCGGGAGAGGGTCCTACAATGAGCAGTTCTTC
V gene: TRBV5-1; clone size: -; J gene: TRBJ2-7; D gene: TRBD2; CDR3 protein: CASSLVAGGPGGEQYF; CDR3 DNA: TGCGCCAGCAGCTTGGTAGCGGGAGGGCCTGGGGGAGAGCAGTACTTC
V gene: TRBV15; clone size: -; J gene: TRBJ1-5; D gene: -; CDR3 protein: CATSRDYPESNQPQHF; CDR3 DNA: TGTGCCACCAGCAGAGATTATCCGGAAAGCAATCAGCCCCAGCATTTT
V gene: TRBV28; clone size: -; J gene: TRBJ2-7; D gene: -; CDR3 protein: CASSPPGAFWEQYF; CDR3 DNA: TGTGCCAGCAGCCCCCCCGGGGCCTTTTGGGAGCAGTACTTC
V gene: TRBV7-3; clone size: many; J gene: TRBJ1-1; D gene: -; CDR3 protein: CASSLSRLTGNTEAFF; CDR3 DNA: TGTGCCAGCAGCTTATCCCGATTGACCGGGAACACTGAAGCTTTCTTT
V gene: TRBV15; clone size: -; J gene: TRBJ2-2; D gene: TRBD2; CDR3 protein: CATLGTTNTGELFF; CDR3 DNA: TGTGCCACCCTGGGGACTACGAACACCGGGGAGCTGTTTTTT
V gene: TRBV9; clone size: -; J gene: TRBJ1-4; D gene: -; CDR3 protein: CASSARAQGFNEKLFF; CDR3 DNA: TGTGCCAGCAGCGCCCGGGCCCAGGGGTTCAATGAAAAACTGTTTTTT
V gene: TRBV9; clone size: few; J gene: TRBJ2-2; D gene: TRBD1; CDR3 protein: CASSPVDRVETGELFF; CDR3 DNA: TGTGCCAGCAGCCCAGTCGACAGGGTCGAAACCGGGGAGCTGTTTTTT
V gene: TRBV20-1; clone size: -; J gene: TRBJ2-7; D gene: -; CDR3 protein: CSARDPGAGQTSYEQYF; CDR3 DNA: TGCAGTGCTAGAGATCCGGGTGCGGGACAGACCTCCTACGAGCAGTACTTC
V gene: TRBV29-1; clone size: -; J gene: TRBJ1-2; D gene: -; CDR3 protein: CSVEAPAYGYTF; CDR3 DNA: TGCAGCGTTGAAGCCCCAGCCTACGGCTACACCTTC
V gene: TRBV5-1; clone size: few; J gene: TRBJ2-1; D gene: TRBD2; CDR3 protein: CASSLTLFREGSSYNEQFF; CDR3 DNA: TGCGCCAGCAGCTTAACACTCTTTCGGGAGGGAAGCTCCTACAATGAGCAGTTCTTC
V gene: TRBV20-1; clone size: few; J gene: TRBJ2-7; D gene: TRBD1; CDR3 protein: CSVLQGAFYEQYF; CDR3 DNA: TGCAGCGTACTACAGGGGGCGTTCTACGAGCAGTACTTC
V gene: TRBV27; clone size: -; J gene: TRBJ1-5; D gene: TRBD1; CDR3 protein: CASSLGARGPRNQPQHF; CDR3 DNA: TGTGCCAGCAGTTTAGGCGCCAGGGGGCCCCGCAATCAGCCCCAGCATTTT
V gene: TRBV7-9; clone size: few; J gene: TRBJ1-5; D gene: -; CDR3 protein: CASRKTGSNQPQHF; CDR3 DNA: TGTGCCAGCAGGAAGACAGGCAGCAATCAGCCCCAGCATTTT
V gene: TRBV27; clone size: few; J gene: TRBJ2-5; D gene: TRBD2; CDR3 protein: CASRPPWGRGETQYF; CDR3 DNA: TGTGCCAGCAGACCGCCATGGGGGAGGGGAGAGACCCAGTACTTC
V gene: TRBV5-4; clone size: -; J gene: TRBJ2-1; D gene: TRBD2; CDR3 protein: CASSLGLAGGPRYNEQFF; CDR3 DNA: TGTGCCAGCAGCTTAGGACTAGCGGGAGGGCCCCGTTACAATGAGCAGTTCTTC
V gene: TRBV9; clone size: -; J gene: TRBJ2-6; D gene: TRBD1; CDR3 protein: CASSALPGQSTGANVLTF; CDR3 DNA: TGTGCCAGCAGCGCCCTTCCGGGACAGTCTACTGGGGCCAACGTCCTGACTTTC
V gene: TRBV12-3/TRBV12-4; clone size: -; J gene: TRBJ2-7; D gene: -; CDR3 protein: CASSFWGSEQYF; CDR3 DNA: TGTGCCAGCAGTTTTTGGGGGAGCGAGCAGTACTTC
V gene: TRBV20-1; clone size: few; J gene: TRBJ2-5; D gene: TRBD2; CDR3 protein: CSARDRGSGKTQYF; CDR3 DNA: TGCAGTGCTAGAGATAGGGGTAGCGGGAAGACCCAGTACTTC
V gene: TRBV5-1; clone size: -; J gene: TRBJ2-7; D gene: -; CDR3 protein: CASSFGQIYEQYF; CDR3 DNA: TGCGCCAGCAGCTTTGGGCAGATCTACGAGCAGTACTTC
V gene: TRBV7-2; clone size: once; J gene: TRBJ2-3; D gene: -; CDR3 protein: CASSLRSFGALGEQYF; CDR3 DNA: TGTGCCAGCAGCTTAAGGTCGTTTGGGGCCCTCGGTGAGCAGTATTTT
V gene: TRBV29-1; clone size: -; J gene: TRBJ2-7; D gene: TRBD2; CDR3 protein: CSVEPGLAGDGEQYF; CDR3 DNA: TGCAGCGTTGAACCCGGGTTAGCGGGAGACGGTGAGCAGTACTTC
V gene: TRBV6-1; clone size: few; J gene: TRBJ1-4; D gene: TRBD1; CDR3 protein: CASRSWTGGQEKLFF; CDR3 DNA: TGTGCCAGCAGATCCTGGACAGGGGGCCAAGAAAAACTGTTTTTT
V gene: TRBV6-6; clone size: -; J gene: TRBJ1-2; D gene: -; CDR3 protein: CASSPQTTYGYTF; CDR3 DNA: TGTGCCAGCAGTCCACAGACTACCTATGGCTACACCTTC
V gene: TRBV10-3; clone size: -; J gene: TRBJ2-7; D gene: TRBD1; CDR3 protein: CAIRPGQGTYEQYF; CDR3 DNA: TGTGCCATCAGACCGGGACAGGGAACCTACGAGCAGTACTTC
V gene: TRBV6-7; clone size: -; J gene: TRBJ2-7; D gene: TRBD1; CDR3 protein: CASSYHLIKRQGPYEQYF; CDR3 DNA: TGTGCCAGCAGTTACCACCTGATTAAAAGACAGGGACCCTACGAGCAGTACTTC
V gene: TRBV7-9; clone size: -; J gene: TRBJ1-1; D gene: -; CDR3 protein: CASSLGQVNTEAFF; CDR3 DNA: TGTGCCAGCAGCTTAGGACAGGTCAACACTGAAGCTTTCTTT
V gene: TRBV5-1; clone size: -; J gene: TRBJ2-4; D gene: TRBD2; CDR3 protein: CASSLAPSGRQGAKNIQYF; CDR3 DNA: TGCGCCAGCAGCTTGGCACCTAGCGGGCGCCAAGGAGCCAAAAACATTCAGTACTTC
V gene: TRBV5-5; clone size: -; J gene: TRBJ2-5; D gene: -; CDR3 protein: CASSLATFATGETQYF; CDR3 DNA: TGTGCCAGCAGCTTGGCGACTTTCGCAACGGGAGAGACCCAGTACTTC
V gene: TRBV5-1; clone size: -; J gene: TRBJ1-5; D gene: -; CDR3 protein: CASRAGGGQPQHF; CDR3 DNA: TGCGCCAGCAGGGCCGGGGGCGGGCAGCCCCAGCATTTT
V gene: TRBV9; clone size: -; J gene: TRBJ1-1; D gene: -; CDR3 protein: CASSVSPVSGNTEAFF; CDR3 DNA: TGTGCCAGCAGCGTATCTCCCGTCTCAGGGAACACTGAAGCTTTCTTT